This entry lists 10 T cell receptor beta chains sequenced from one sample in a study of T-cell reconstitution after alpha-beta-depleted transplantation in children. As it was prepared, the TCRbeta library received unique molecular identifiers. TCRdb re-called the PCR reads with MiXCR, one entry per CDR3 protein. The sample has under 350,000 distinct CDR3 sequences; around 9.6% are singletons. The sequencing here drew on PBMCs from the stem cell graft donor, taken from the stem cell graft. The receptors originated from a human donor who donated a stem cell graft to a child with SCID.

The rearrangement uses TRBV5-1 and TRBJ1-3; possibly TRBD1 for D (6 bases). The CDR3 totals 16 residues. Per germline, CDR1 SGHRS and CDR2 YFSETQ. Trimming removed 3 bases from V and 0 bases from J, with 13 bases in between. CDR3 in amino acids: CASSSGGGSSGNTIYF. Here the CDR3 DNA reads TGCGCCAGCAGCTCCGGAGGGGGGAGCTCTGGAAACACCATATATTTT. The full variable domain, with the rest looked up from reference TRBV5-1 and TRBJ1-3, is KAGVTQTPRYLIKTRGQQVTLSCSPISGHRSVSWYQQTPGQGLQFLFEYFSETQRNKGNFPGRFSGRQFSNSRSEMNVSTLELGDSALYLCASSSGGGSSGNTIYFGEGSWLTVV.

This clonotype was observed many times. J is TRBJ1-1 and V is TRBV20-1, with D maybe TRBD1 (5 bases). CDR1 DFQATT and CDR2 SNEGSKA come from the germline V gene (reference sequence). CDR3 length: 16 amino acids. The V gene lost 6 bases and the J gene lost 0 bases, with 20 bases spanning the gap. The CDR3 coding sequence is TGCAGTGCCTCCGCCGGGACGGGGAGGATGAACACTGAAGCTTTCTTT. Its protein is CSASAGTGRMNTEAFF.

The chain has TRBV7-9 and TRBJ1-4; D is uncertain. CDR3 length: 13 amino acids. The germline V and J ends were trimmed by 4 bases and 6 bases, with 9 bases remaining between them. Germline V gene data show CDR1 as SEHNR and CDR2 as FQNEAQ (reference sequence). This CDR3 reads CASSSREDEKLFF. Written as DNA, the CDR3 is TGTGCCAGCAGCTCCCGGGAGGATGAAAAACTGTTTTTT.

This chain uses TRBV20-1 with TRBJ1-1; D gene ambiguous. The V gene's germline CDR1 is DFQATT and CDR2 SNEGSKA (reference sequence). Trimming pared 7 bases from V and 5 bases from J, leaving 14 bases between. CDR3 length: 12 amino acids. The CDR3 is CSVLLAWTEAFF. The CDR3 DNA is TGCAGTGTTCTCTTGGCATGGACTGAAGCTTTCTTT.

This clonotype was seen a few times. The chain joins TRBV19 to TRBJ1-1; no firm D call. The germline CDR1 and CDR2 sequences are LNHDA and SQIVND (reference sequence). V shed 10 bases and J shed 3 bases, with 21 bases lying between them. The CDR3 extends over 15 amino acids. CDR3 amino acids: CAIADPGGKYTEAFF. CDR3 DNA sequence: TGTGCCATTGCGGACCCGGGAGGAAAGTACACTGAAGCTTTCTTT.

The chain uses TRBV18 and TRBJ1-4; no firm D call. The ends were cut back, 0 bases at V and 7 bases at J, with 6 bases in the middle. This CDR3 is 13 amino acids long. Germline CDR1 and CDR2: KGHSH and LQKENI. The CDR3 DNA follows: TGTGCCAGCTCACCACCGGGCAGTGAAAAACTGTTTTTT. Translation gives CASSPPGSEKLFF.

The gene calls are TRBV4-1 and TRBJ2-1; TRBD1 might be the D (5 bases). CDR1 and CDR2 (germline): MGHRA, YSYEKL. V gave up 2 bases and J gave up 10 bases, with 12 bases separating them. The CDR3 spans 13 residues. The CDR3 DNA follows: TGCGCCAGCAGCCAACATGGGGCTGGGGAGCAGTTCTTC. As protein: CASSQHGAGEQFF.

The CDR3 is CASSFIGQVNEQFF. CDR3 bases: TGTGCCAGCAGCTTCATAGGACAGGTCAATGAGCAGTTCTTC. This chain links TRBV5-6 with TRBJ2-1, with 7 bases aligning to TRBD1. Germline CDR1 and CDR2: SGHDT and YYEEEE. The J segment lost 6 bases and the V segment lost 2 bases, leaving 5 bases of the junction unmatched. CDR3 size: 14 residues.

This chain links TRBV2 with TRBJ1-2; no clear D. The CDR3 is made up of 14 amino acids. V lost 4 bases to trimming and J lost 0 bases, with 9 bases between them. Per the germline V gene, CDR1 is SNHLY and CDR2 is FYNNEI. CDR3 sequence (DNA): TGTGCCAGCAGTGCAGACGTACCTAACTATGGCTACACCTTC. The encoded protein is CASSADVPNYGYTF.

The chain employs TRBV7-9 and TRBJ2-7, with unresolved D. This CDR3 region has 12 residues. Germline assignment: CDR1 SEHNR and CDR2 FQNEAQ (reference sequence). The V and J ends lost 3 bases and 3 bases respectively, with 6 bases between them. CDR3 region: CASSFFSYEQYF. As DNA, the CDR3 is TGTGCCAGCAGCTTCTTCAGCTACGAGCAGTACTTC.